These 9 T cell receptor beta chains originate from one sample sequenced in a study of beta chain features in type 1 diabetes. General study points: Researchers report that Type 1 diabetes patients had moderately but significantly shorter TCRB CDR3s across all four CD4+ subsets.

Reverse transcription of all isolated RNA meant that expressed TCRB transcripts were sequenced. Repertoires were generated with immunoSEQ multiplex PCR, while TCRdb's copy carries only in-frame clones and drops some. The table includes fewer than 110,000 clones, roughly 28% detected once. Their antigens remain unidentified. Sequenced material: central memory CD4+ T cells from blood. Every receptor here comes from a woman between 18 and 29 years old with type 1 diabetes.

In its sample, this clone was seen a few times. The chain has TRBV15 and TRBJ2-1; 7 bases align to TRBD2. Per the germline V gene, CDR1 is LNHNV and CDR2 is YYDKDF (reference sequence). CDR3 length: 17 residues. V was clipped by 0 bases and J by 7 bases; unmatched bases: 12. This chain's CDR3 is CATSRDLEAGRLNEQFF. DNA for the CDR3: TGTGCCACCAGCAGAGATCTCGAAGCGGGAAGGTTGAATGAGCAGTTCTTC.

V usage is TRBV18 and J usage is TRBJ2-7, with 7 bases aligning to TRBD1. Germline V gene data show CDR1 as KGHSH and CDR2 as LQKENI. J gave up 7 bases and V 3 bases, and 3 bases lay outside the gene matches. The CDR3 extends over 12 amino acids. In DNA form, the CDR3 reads TGTGCCAGCTCACCCTTACAGGGGGAGCAGTACTTC. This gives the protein CASSPLQGEQYF.

Written as DNA, the CDR3 is TGTGCTAGTGACCGTGGGACTAGGAGCACAGATACGCAGTATTTT. Its protein product is CASDRGTRSTDTQYF. The gene calls are TRBV12-5 and TRBJ2-3; 8 positions match TRBD2. V lost 7 bases, J lost 0 bases, and 6 bases stayed unmatched. Per the germline V gene, CDR1 is LGHNT and CDR2 is FRNRAP. The CDR3 is made up of 15 amino acids.

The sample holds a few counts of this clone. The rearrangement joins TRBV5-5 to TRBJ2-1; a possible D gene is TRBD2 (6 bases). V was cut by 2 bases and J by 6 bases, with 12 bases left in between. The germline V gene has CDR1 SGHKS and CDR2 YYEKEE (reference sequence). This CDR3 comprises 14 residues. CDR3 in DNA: TGTGCCAGCAGCTTTTTGACTAGTGTCAATGAGCAGTTCTTC. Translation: CASSFLTSVNEQFF.

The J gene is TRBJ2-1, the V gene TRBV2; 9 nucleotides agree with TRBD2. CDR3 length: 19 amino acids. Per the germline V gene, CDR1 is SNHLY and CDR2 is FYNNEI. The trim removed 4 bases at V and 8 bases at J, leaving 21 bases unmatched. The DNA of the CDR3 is TGTGCCAGCAGTGTAATGCCTAGCGGGATGGCCGCTCCTATCGATGAGCAGTTCTTC. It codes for CASSVMPSGMAAPIDEQFF.

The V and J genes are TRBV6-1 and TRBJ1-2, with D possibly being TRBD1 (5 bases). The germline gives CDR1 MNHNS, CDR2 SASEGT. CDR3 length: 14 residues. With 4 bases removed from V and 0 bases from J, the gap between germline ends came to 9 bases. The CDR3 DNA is TGTGCCAGCAGTGGGCGCAGGGCTAACTATGGCTACACCTTC. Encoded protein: CASSGRRANYGYTF.

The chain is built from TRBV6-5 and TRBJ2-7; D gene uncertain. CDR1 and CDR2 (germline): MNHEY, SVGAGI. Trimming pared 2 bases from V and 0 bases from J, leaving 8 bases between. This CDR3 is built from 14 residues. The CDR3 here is CASSYPESSYEQYF. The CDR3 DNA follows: TGTGCCAGCAGTTACCCCGAGAGCTCCTACGAGCAGTACTTC.

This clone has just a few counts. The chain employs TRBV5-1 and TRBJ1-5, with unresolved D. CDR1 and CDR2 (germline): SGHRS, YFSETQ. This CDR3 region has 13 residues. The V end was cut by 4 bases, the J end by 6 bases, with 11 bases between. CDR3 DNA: TGCGCCAGCAGCCTACTCCTCGGTCAGCCCCAGCATTTT. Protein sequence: CASSLLLGQPQHF.

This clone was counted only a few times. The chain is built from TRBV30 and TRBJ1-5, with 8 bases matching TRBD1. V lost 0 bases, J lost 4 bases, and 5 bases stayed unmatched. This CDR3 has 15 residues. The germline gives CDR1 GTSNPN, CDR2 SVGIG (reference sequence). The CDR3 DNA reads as TGTGCCTGGAGTGTAGAACAGGGGGGGAATCAGCCCCAGCATTTT. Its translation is CAWSVEQGGNQPQHF.